The present TCR beta chain was sequenced within a study of T cells in Graves' hyperthyroidism and ophthalmopathy. When ophthalmopathy did not progress within 18 months, Graves' hyperthyroidism was considered stable. Fresh peripheral blood, around 10 ml of it, supplied the PBMCs. The CDR3 length is 14 residues. Germline values: CDR1 SGHRS, CDR2 YFSETQ. V lost 0 bases and J 4 bases, leaving 11 bases between the germline ends. Amplification of TCR beta CDR3 regions was performed using RNA transcripts as template. A first-round RT-PCR of the TCR CDR3 used the HTBI primer set. TCRdb redid the calling of the multiplex PCR reads with MiXCR, one entry per CDR3 protein. The table has hundreds of thousands of distinct CDR3 sequences, 20% to 25% seen once.

V is TRBV5-1 and J is TRBJ2-7; weak D call: TRBD1 (5 bases). This clonotype was obtained from a man aged 50-59 years with Graves' hyperthyroidism. The sample consisted of blood. Here the CDR3 reads CASSLEGARYEQYF. CDR3 nucleotides: TGCGCCAGCAGCTTGGAAGGGGCGCGGTACGAGCAGTACTTC.